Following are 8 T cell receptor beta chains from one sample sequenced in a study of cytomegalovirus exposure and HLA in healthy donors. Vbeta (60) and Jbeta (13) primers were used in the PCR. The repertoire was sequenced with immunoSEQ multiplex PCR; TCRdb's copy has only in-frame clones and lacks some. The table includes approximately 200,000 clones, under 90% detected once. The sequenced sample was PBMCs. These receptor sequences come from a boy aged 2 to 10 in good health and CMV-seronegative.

Written as DNA, the CDR3 is TGTGCCAGCAGCGGACAGGTGGCTAGCACAGATACGCAGTATTTT. This gives the protein CASSGQVASTDTQYF. This chain links TRBV5-5 with TRBJ2-3; 7 nucleotides agree with TRBD1. This CDR3 contains 15 residues. Germline values: CDR1 SGHKS, CDR2 YYEKEE (reference sequence). The V gene end was trimmed by 4 bases and the J gene end by 0 bases; junction bases not matched to a gene: 5.

DNA for the CDR3: TGTGCCAGCAGCTTCCGACCCGGGGACACTGAAGCTTTCTTT. It translates to CASSFRPGDTEAFF. The V and J genes are TRBV11-3 and TRBJ1-1, with D unresolved. Germline CDR1 reads SGHNT; CDR2 reads YENEEA. The CDR3 has 14 residues. Trimming took 3 bases from V and 3 from J, leaving 11 bases between them.

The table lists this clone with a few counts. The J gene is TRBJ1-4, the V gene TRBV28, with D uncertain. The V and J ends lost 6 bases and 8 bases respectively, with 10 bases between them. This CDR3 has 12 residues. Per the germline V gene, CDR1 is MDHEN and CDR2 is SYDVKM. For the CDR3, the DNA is TGTGCCAGCAGCCCCGATCGGGAAAAACTGTTTTTT. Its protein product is CASSPDREKLFF.

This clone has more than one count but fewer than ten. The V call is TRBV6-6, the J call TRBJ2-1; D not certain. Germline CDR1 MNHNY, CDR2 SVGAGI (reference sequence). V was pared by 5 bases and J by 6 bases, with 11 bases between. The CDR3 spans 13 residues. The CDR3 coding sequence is TGTGCCAGCAGTGAGCGACTCAGCAATGAGCAGTTCTTC. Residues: CASSERLSNEQFF.

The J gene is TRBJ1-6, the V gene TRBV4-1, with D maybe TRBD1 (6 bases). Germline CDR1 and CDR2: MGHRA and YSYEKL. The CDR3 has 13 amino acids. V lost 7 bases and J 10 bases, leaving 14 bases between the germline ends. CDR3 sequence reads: CASTWDTESPLHF. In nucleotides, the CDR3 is TGCGCCAGCACTTGGGACACCGAATCACCCCTCCACTTT.

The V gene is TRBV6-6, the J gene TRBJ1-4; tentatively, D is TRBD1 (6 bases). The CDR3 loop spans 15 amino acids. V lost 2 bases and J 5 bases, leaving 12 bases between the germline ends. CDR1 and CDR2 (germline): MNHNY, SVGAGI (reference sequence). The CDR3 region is CASSYEGGRNEKLFF. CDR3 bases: TGTGCCAGCAGTTACGAAGGGGGAAGGAATGAAAAACTGTTTTTT.

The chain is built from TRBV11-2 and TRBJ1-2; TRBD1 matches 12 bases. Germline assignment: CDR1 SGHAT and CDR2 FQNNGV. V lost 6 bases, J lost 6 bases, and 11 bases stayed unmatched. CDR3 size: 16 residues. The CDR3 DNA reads TGTGCCAGCAGACCTTTACCCGGGACAGGGGGCCATGGCTACACCTTC. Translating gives CASRPLPGTGGHGYTF.

The CDR3 protein is CASKQTNTGELFF. CDR3 bases: TGCGCCAGCAAACAGACGAACACCGGGGAGCTGTTTTTT. V usage is TRBV5-1 and J usage is TRBJ2-2; D gene ambiguous. V was trimmed by 6 bases and J by 0 bases, leaving 6 bases between them. Germline V gene sequence: CDR1 SGHRS, CDR2 YFSETQ. The CDR3 runs to 13 residues. Full variable domain (rest looked up from reference TRBV5-1 and TRBJ2-2): KAGVTQTPRYLIKTRGQQVTLSCSPISGHRSVSWYQQTPGQGLQFLFEYFSETQRNKGNFPGRFSGRQFSNSRSEMNVSTLELGDSALYLCASKQTNTGELFFGEGSRLTVL.